The 30 T cell receptor beta chains presented below share a single source sample, sequenced in a study of T cell changes during pregnancy in multiple sclerosis. The data were produced by immunoSEQ multiplex PCR, yet TCRdb's version contains in-frame clones alone and is incomplete. The table lists tens of thousands of clones, under 95% of them singletons, with less than 0.8% in the top ten. This sample comprised CD4+ T cells from peripheral blood mononuclear cells, obtained in the third trimester of pregnancy. The receptors come from a female donor with multiple sclerosis, enrolled in a pregnancy study.

This sequence joins TRBV11-3 and TRBJ2-2; TRBD2 matches at 7 bases. V lost 4 bases and J lost 6; bases outside the gene matches: 8. The germline CDR1 and CDR2 sequences are SGHNT and YENEEA. The CDR3 is made up of 15 amino acids. CDR3 protein: CASSSGLVVAGELFF. The CDR3 nucleotides are TGTGCCAGCAGCTCCGGACTAGTGGTGGCCGGGGAGCTGTTTTTT.

The CDR3 region is CASSLFRGSYNEQFF. CDR3 DNA sequence: TGTGCCAGCAGCCTCTTTCGGGGCTCCTACAATGAGCAGTTCTTC. The chain couples TRBV7-9 to TRBJ2-1, with D possibly TRBD2 on 5 matching bases. The CDR3 is made up of 15 amino acids. The germline V and J ends were trimmed by 5 bases and 0 bases, with 11 bases remaining between them. Germline assignment: CDR1 SEHNR and CDR2 FQNEAQ (reference sequence).

This clone was observed once. CDR3 sequence (DNA): TGTGCCAGCAGCCCCCGAGGGACAGGGAACTACGAGCAGTACTTC. It yields the protein CASSPRGTGNYEQYF. V usage is TRBV9 and J usage is TRBJ2-7, with 9 positions matching TRBD1. CDR1 and CDR2 (germline): SGDLS, YYNGEE. There are 15 residues in the CDR3. V gave up 4 bases and J gave up 3 bases; unmatched junction bases: 8.

The chain combines TRBV18 with TRBJ2-1; 8 nucleotides agree with TRBD2. The V and J ends lost 8 bases and 3 bases, in that order; junction bases with no gene match: 18. From germline, CDR1 is KGHSH and CDR2 LQKENI. The CDR3 consists of 18 residues. The CDR3 is CASGAQAGGPINYNEQFF. The CDR3 DNA reads TGTGCCAGCGGCGCCCAGGCGGGAGGACCAATTAACTACAATGAGCAGTTCTTC.

This clone was detected only once. The chain carries TRBV7-2 and TRBJ2-3; TRBD2 matches 14 bases. V gave up 5 bases and J gave up 4 bases; unmatched junction bases: 11. Germline V gives CDR1 SGHTA, CDR2 FQGNSA. This CDR3 spans 18 amino acids. In DNA form, the CDR3 reads TGTGCCAGCAGCCAAACCGGGACTAGCGGGAGAGTAGCAGATACGCAGTATTTT. It translates to CASSQTGTSGRVADTQYF.

The J gene is TRBJ2-3, the V gene TRBV5-4; 9 bases line up with TRBD1. Germline assignment: CDR1 SGHNT and CDR2 YYREEE (reference sequence). The CDR3 covers 14 residues. Losses at the gene ends were 4 bases for V and 5 bases for J; bases not matched to a gene: 5. CDR3 loop: CASSAQGARDTQYF. CDR3 DNA: TGTGCCAGCAGCGCACAGGGGGCGCGAGATACGCAGTATTTT. Supplemented by reference TRBV5-4 and TRBJ2-3, the full variable domain reads ETGVTQSPTHLIKTRGQQVTLRCSSQSGHNTVSWYQQALGQGPQFIFQYYREEENGRGNFPPRFSGLQFPNYSSELNVNALELDDSALYLCASSAQGARDTQYFGPGTRLTVL.

The rearrangement links TRBV10-1 to TRBJ1-1; D remains unclear. The CDR3 contains 15 residues. The germline V gene has CDR1 WNHNN and CDR2 SYGVQD (reference sequence). Trimming stripped 3 bases from V and 1 base from J, with 12 bases between. CDR3 sequence reads: CASSEAGKSNTEAFF. CDR3 nucleotide sequence: TGCGCCAGCAGTGAAGCGGGCAAATCGAACACTGAAGCTTTCTTT.

The J gene is TRBJ1-2, the V gene TRBV30; D remains unclear. Trimming took off 2 bases at V and 4 bases at J, with 8 bases between the two ends. CDR1 is GTSNPN, CDR2 SVGIG, per germline (reference sequence). This CDR3 is built from 12 residues. The CDR3 loop is CAWSKRIYGYTF. CDR3 DNA: TGTGCCTGGAGTAAGAGGATCTATGGCTACACCTTC. The full variable domain, completed using reference TRBV30 and TRBJ1-2, is SQTIHQWPATLVQPVGSPLSLECTVEGTSNPNLYWYRQAAGRGLQLLFYSVGIGQISSEVPQNLSASRPQDRQFILSSKKLLLSDSGFYLCAWSKRIYGYTFGSGTRLTVV.

The genes are TRBV6-5 and TRBJ2-5, with 7 bases matching TRBD1. Germline V gene data show CDR1 as MNHEY and CDR2 as SVGAGI. Trimming cost V 5 bases and J 6 bases; bases outside gene matches: 9. The CDR3 is 14 residues long. As DNA, the CDR3 is TGTGCCAGCAGTGATCGGAACAGGGGAAAGACCCAGTACTTC. This encodes CASSDRNRGKTQYF.

This rearrangement joins TRBV10-2 to TRBJ1-4, with D maybe TRBD1 (6 bases). The V gene lost 5 bases and the J gene lost 4 bases, with 14 bases spanning the gap. Germline loops: CDR1 WSHSY, CDR2 SAAADI. The CDR3 runs to 15 residues. CDR3 coding DNA: TGCGCCAGCAGTCCCACTTTCAGGGGTAATGAAAAACTGTTTTTT. Translated: CASSPTFRGNEKLFF.

This clone is a singleton in its sample. The chain links TRBV19 to TRBJ1-4; D is unresolved. CDR1 and CDR2 (germline): LNHDA, SQIVND (reference sequence). Trimming took off 5 bases at V and 7 bases at J, with 14 bases between the two ends. The CDR3 is 14 amino acids. Here the CDR3 DNA reads TGTGCCAGTAGTCCACGAAGGAGTGGTGAAAAACTGTTTTTT. It specifies CASSPRRSGEKLFF.

The V and J genes are TRBV29-1 and TRBJ2-5; no reliable D call. Trimming removed 6 bases from V and 4 bases from J, with 12 bases in between. CDR1 is SQVTM and CDR2 is ANQGSEA in the germline V gene. CDR3 length: 12 amino acids. CDR3 sequence: CSVTAQVETQYF. The DNA of the CDR3 is TGCAGCGTAACAGCTCAGGTAGAGACCCAGTACTTC.

J is TRBJ2-1 and V is TRBV29-1; TRBD1 aligns across 8 bases. J gave up 0 bases and V 1 base, and 5 bases lay outside the gene matches. Germline V gene lookup returns CDR1 SQVTM and CDR2 ANQGSEA. The CDR3 length is 16 residues. In DNA, the CDR3 is TGCAGCGTTGAAGGGACAGGGTCCACCTCCTACAATGAGCAGTTCTTC. Protein product: CSVEGTGSTSYNEQFF.

The chain combines TRBV5-1 with TRBJ2-1; the D gene is possibly TRBD2 (5 bases). Per the germline V gene, CDR1 is SGHRS and CDR2 is YFSETQ. This CDR3 comprises 13 residues. V lost 4 bases and J 0 bases, leaving 5 bases between the germline ends. The CDR3 DNA reads as TGCGCCAGCAGCCGGGGCTCCTACAATGAGCAGTTCTTC. Translating it yields CASSRGSYNEQFF.

This clone has just one count. The chain employs TRBV28 and TRBJ1-4; no definite D call. This CDR3 has 14 residues. Germline loops: CDR1 MDHEN, CDR2 SYDVKM. Trimming pared 7 bases from V and 8 bases from J, leaving 17 bases between. The CDR3 sequence is CASTPGYGKEKLFF. The CDR3 DNA sequence: TGTGCCAGCACCCCGGGGTACGGGAAGGAAAAACTGTTTTTT.

This chain uses TRBV19 with TRBJ2-5; 13 nucleotides match TRBD2. From germline, CDR1 is LNHDA and CDR2 SQIVND (reference sequence). V was clipped by 5 bases and J by 5 bases; unmatched bases: 2. This CDR3 has 14 amino acids. CDR3 nucleotides: TGTGCCAGTAGTGAGACTAGCGGGAGGGAGACCCAGTACTTC. This encodes CASSETSGRETQYF.

The V gene is TRBV28, the J gene TRBJ1-1; D remains ambiguous. The CDR3 length is 12 residues. From germline, CDR1 is MDHEN and CDR2 SYDVKM. V lost 5 bases and J 5 bases, leaving 9 bases between the germline ends. The CDR3 DNA is TGTGCCAGCAGTATCAGGAGGACTGAAGCTTTCTTT. This translates into CASSIRRTEAFF.

V and J are TRBV4-1 and TRBJ1-4; 11 nucleotides match TRBD1. The CDR3 contains 20 residues. J lost 3 bases, V lost 1 base, and 13 bases had no gene match. Per germline, CDR1 MGHRA and CDR2 YSYEKL. The chain's CDR3 is CASSQAGQGVGEGANEKLFF. CDR3 coding DNA: TGCGCCAGCAGCCAAGCGGGACAGGGGGTCGGCGAGGGGGCTAATGAAAAACTGTTTTTT.

V gene TRBV9 combines with J gene TRBJ1-2; the match to TRBD1 covers 12 bases. Germline V gene data show CDR1 as SGDLS and CDR2 as YYNGEE. V lost 5 bases to trimming and J lost 4 bases; unmatched junction nucleotides: 9. The CDR3 covers 16 residues. The CDR3 here is CASSGAGTGGLYGYTF. The CDR3 region has the DNA TGTGCCAGCAGTGGAGCCGGGACAGGGGGCCTCTATGGCTACACCTTC. Together with reference TRBV9 and TRBJ1-2, the CDR3 gives the full variable domain: DSGVTQTPKHLITATGQRVTLRCSPRSGDLSVYWYQQSLDQGLQFLIQYYNGEERAKGNILERFSAQQFPDLHSELNLSSLELGDSALYFCASSGAGTGGLYGYTFGSGTRLTVV.

This clone was observed once. The chain combines TRBV2 with TRBJ1-1; 9 bases line up with TRBD1. The CDR3 runs to 14 residues. Trimming cost V 6 bases and J 5 bases; bases outside gene matches: 7. Germline V gene data show CDR1 as SNHLY and CDR2 as FYNNEI. This CDR3 is CASSQQGAGTEAFF. CDR3 DNA: TGTGCCAGCAGCCAACAGGGGGCAGGGACTGAAGCTTTCTTT.

V gene TRBV5-1 combines with J gene TRBJ1-1, with TRBD1 matching 8 bases. Trimming at V came to 0 bases and at J to 5 bases, leaving 6 bases not matched to a gene. This CDR3 is 15 amino acids long. Germline V CDR1 and CDR2: SGHRS, YFSETQ. CDR3: CASSLDTGGRTEAFF. The CDR3 DNA follows: TGCGCCAGCAGCTTGGATACAGGGGGTCGGACTGAAGCTTTCTTT.

This rearrangement joins TRBV10-2 to TRBJ2-1; TRBD2 aligns across 14 bases. This CDR3 contains 17 residues. Trimming at V came to 6 bases and at J to 10 bases, leaving 14 bases not matched to a gene. The germline V gene encodes CDR1 WSHSY and CDR2 SAAADI. The CDR3 region is CASSPRRGTSGSGEQFF. CDR3 nucleotides: TGCGCCAGCAGCCCCCGGAGGGGGACTAGCGGGAGCGGGGAGCAGTTCTTC.

In this sample, this clone turned up once. This sequence joins TRBV30 and TRBJ1-4; 7 bases line up with TRBD1. The germline V gene has CDR1 GTSNPN and CDR2 SVGIG (reference sequence). The CDR3 totals 16 residues. V lost 2 bases and J lost 1; bases outside the gene matches: 7. CDR3 coding DNA: TGTGCCTGGAGTATGAGAGGGGGCATAACTAATGAAAAACTGTTTTTT. It is translated as CAWSMRGGITNEKLFF.

The chain recombines TRBV4-1 with TRBJ2-3, with a weak D call TRBD1 (6 bases). The CDR3 is 14 residues long. CDR1 MGHRA and CDR2 YSYEKL come from the germline V gene. V was trimmed by 4 bases and J by 4 bases, leaving 12 bases between them. The CDR3 sequence is CASSPTGFPDTQYF. CDR3 bases: TGCGCCAGCAGCCCTACAGGGTTCCCAGATACGCAGTATTTT.

The rearrangement uses TRBV5-6 and TRBJ2-3; 8 nucleotides match TRBD2. V lost 3 bases to trimming and J lost 2 bases; unmatched junction nucleotides: 8. CDR1 is SGHDT and CDR2 is YYEEEE in the germline V gene. This CDR3 is built from 16 residues. The CDR3 region has the DNA TGTGCCAGCAGCTCCAGGACTAGCAGCAACACAGATACGCAGTATTTT. Translation gives CASSSRTSSNTDTQYF.

The genes are TRBV5-5 and TRBJ2-7, with TRBD2 identical over 10 bases. This CDR3 region has 15 residues. J lost 5 bases, V lost 2 bases, and 7 bases had no gene match. Germline V gene lookup returns CDR1 SGHKS and CDR2 YYEKEE (reference sequence). In nucleotides, the CDR3 is TGTGCCAGCAGCTTTCTAGCGGGAGATCGCCACGAGCAGTACTTC. Its translation is CASSFLAGDRHEQYF.

For the CDR3, the DNA is TGTGCCAGCAGTCAGACCATCCAGGGGAGAGCTTTCTTT. Translation gives CASSQTIQGRAFF. The chain has TRBV27 and TRBJ1-1, with D perhaps matching TRBD1 (6 bases). The CDR3 totals 13 residues. Trimming removed 5 bases from V and 10 bases from J, with 17 bases in between. The germline gives CDR1 MNHEY, CDR2 SMNVEV (reference sequence).

This chain uses TRBV30 with TRBJ1-1; no reliable D call. This CDR3 comprises 16 residues. CDR1 is GTSNPN, CDR2 SVGIG, per germline (reference sequence). V lost 3 bases and J 0 bases, leaving 17 bases between the germline ends. CDR3 residues: CAWSLGRVYMNTEAFF. The CDR3 coding sequence is TGTGCCTGGAGCCTAGGGAGGGTCTACATGAACACTGAAGCTTTCTTT.

The chain combines TRBV5-1 with TRBJ2-3, with D possibly being TRBD2 (7 bases). Trimming stripped 6 bases from V and 3 bases from J, with 20 bases between. Looked up from germline, CDR1 is SGHRS and CDR2 is YFSETQ. This CDR3 is 16 amino acids long. For the CDR3, the DNA is TGCGCCAGCACCTCAAGAGGGGGAGCGGGGACAGATACGCAGTATTTT. Its protein product is CASTSRGGAGTDTQYF.

The chain uses TRBV9 and TRBJ2-5; 9 bases match TRBD2. The germline gives CDR1 SGDLS, CDR2 YYNGEE. J was trimmed by 1 base and V by 0 bases; bases with no gene match: 10. This CDR3 spans 18 amino acids. CDR3 loop: CASSVGGASGMFQETQYF. The CDR3 coding sequence is TGTGCCAGCAGCGTAGGGGGGGCTAGCGGGATGTTCCAAGAGACCCAGTACTTC.